This T cell receptor (beta chain) comes out of a study of cytomegalovirus exposure and HLA in healthy donors. General study findings and limits: While the bulk of TCR sequences proved rare, some public TCRs turned up in many donors.

A word on this clone: Its antigen remains unidentified.

Produced via immunoSEQ multiplex PCR; TCRdb's table is partial and in-frame only. The table shows tens of thousands of clones, with 90% to 95% occurring only once. The sequencing sample was made of PBMCs. This receptor was obtained from a young man in good health and CMV-seropositive.

For the CDR3, the DNA is TGCGTCAACGGGACAGTTCCCCCCTACGAGCAGTACTTC. This codes for CVNGTVPPYEQYF. This rearrangement joins TRBV10-1 to TRBJ2-7, with TRBD1 matching over 7 bases. CDR1 and CDR2 from the germline V gene are WNHNN and SYGVQD (reference sequence). The CDR3 loop spans 13 amino acids.